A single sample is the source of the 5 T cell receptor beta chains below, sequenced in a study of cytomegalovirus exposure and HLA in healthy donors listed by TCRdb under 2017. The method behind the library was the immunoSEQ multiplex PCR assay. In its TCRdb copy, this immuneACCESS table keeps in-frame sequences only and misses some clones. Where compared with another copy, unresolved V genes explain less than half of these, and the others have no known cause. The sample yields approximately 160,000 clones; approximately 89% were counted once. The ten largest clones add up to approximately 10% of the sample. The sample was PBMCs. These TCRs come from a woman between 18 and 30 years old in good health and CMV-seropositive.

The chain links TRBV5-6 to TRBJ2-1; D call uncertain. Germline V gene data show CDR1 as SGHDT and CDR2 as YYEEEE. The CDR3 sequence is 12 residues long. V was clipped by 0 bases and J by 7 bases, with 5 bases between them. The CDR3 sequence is CASSLGPNEQFF. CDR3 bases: TGTGCCAGCAGCTTGGGTCCGAATGAGCAGTTCTTC.

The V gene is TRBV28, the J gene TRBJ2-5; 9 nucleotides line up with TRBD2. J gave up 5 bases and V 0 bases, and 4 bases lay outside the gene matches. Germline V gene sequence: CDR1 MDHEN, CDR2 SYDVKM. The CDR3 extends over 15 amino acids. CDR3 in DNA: TGTGCCAGCAGTTTATGGGGTAGCGGGGGTGAGACCCAGTACTTC. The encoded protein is CASSLWGSGGETQYF.

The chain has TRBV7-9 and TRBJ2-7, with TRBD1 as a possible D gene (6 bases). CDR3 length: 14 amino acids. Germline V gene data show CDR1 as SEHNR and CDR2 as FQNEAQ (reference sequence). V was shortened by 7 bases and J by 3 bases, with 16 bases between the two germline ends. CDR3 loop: CASNPTGWDYEQYF. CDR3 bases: TGTGCCAGCAACCCGACAGGTTGGGACTACGAGCAGTACTTC.

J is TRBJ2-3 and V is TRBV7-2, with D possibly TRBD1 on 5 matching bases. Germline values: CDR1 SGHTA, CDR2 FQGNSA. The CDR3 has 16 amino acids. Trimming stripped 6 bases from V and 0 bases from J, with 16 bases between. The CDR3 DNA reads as TGTGCCAGCAGGAAACACGACAGCGCTAGCACAGATACGCAGTATTTT. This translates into CASRKHDSASTDTQYF.

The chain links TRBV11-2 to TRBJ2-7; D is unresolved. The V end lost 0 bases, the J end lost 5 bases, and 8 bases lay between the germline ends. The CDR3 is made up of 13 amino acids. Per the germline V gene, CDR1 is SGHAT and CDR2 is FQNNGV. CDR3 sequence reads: CASSLDLSDEQYF. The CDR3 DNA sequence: TGTGCCAGCAGCTTAGATTTATCAGACGAGCAGTACTTC. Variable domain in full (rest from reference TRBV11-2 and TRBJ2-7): EAGVAQSPRYKIIEKRQSVAFWCNPISGHATLYWYQQILGQGPKLLIQFQNNGVVDDSQLPKDRFSAERLKGVDSTLKIQPAKLEDSAVYLCASSLDLSDEQYFGPGTRLTVT.